This T cell receptor beta chain emerged from a study of cytomegalovirus exposure and HLA in healthy donors. Study at large: Caucasian-associated ancestry cluster membership applied to approximately 81% of over 350 genotyped donors. Whole-study results and caveats: The classifier reportedly diagnosed cytomegalovirus status with high specificity and sensitivity. Highest at DRB1 and lowest at HLA-C, TCR association rates differed among HLA loci in a later analysis. Per a later analysis, HLA-associated TCR beta chains showed more clonal expansion than other, equally common TCR beta chains.

The germline V gene encodes CDR1 SGHNT and CDR2 YYREEE (reference sequence). V dropped 10 bases and J dropped 1 base, with 17 bases sitting between them. This CDR3 is 14 amino acids long. Remarks on this clone: What it binds is unknown.

60 Vbeta and 13 Jbeta primers were used in PCR. Profiling relied on immunoSEQ multiplex PCR, and the TCRdb table lists in-frame clones only, not all of them. The table records about 170,000 clones, 65% to 80% of them present only once. V is TRBV5-4 and J is TRBJ2-5; possibly TRBD2 for D (7 bases). The specimen was PBMCs. The clonotype was recovered from a female donor in good health and CMV-seronegative. The CDR3 spells CALGEGGTQETQYF. The CDR3 DNA is TGTGCCCTCGGGGAGGGGGGTACCCAAGAGACCCAGTACTTC. Looking up the rest from reference TRBV5-4 and TRBJ2-5 gives the full variable domain: ETGVTQSPTHLIKTRGQQVTLRCSSQSGHNTVSWYQQALGQGPQFIFQYYREEENGRGNFPPRFSGLQFPNYSSELNVNALELDDSALYLCALGEGGTQETQYFGPGTRLLVL.